The sample holds one count of the clone carrying this TCR beta chain. The sample is drawn from a study of blood T cell repertoires in COVID-19. As for the study in general: There were acute and convalescent COVID-19 samples, and they came from the United States, Italy and Spain. PBMCs, B-cell-depleted T cells, or T cells were the source of the cDNA or gDNA that made up the material.

Original handling: Estimation of nucleated cell counts relied on the amplification of reference gene primers. Sequenced by immunoSEQ multiplex PCR; TCRdb stores in-frame clones only, minus some. The DNA gave D and trimming, while V, J and clone size come from that table. In the table there are about 160,000 clones, approximately 80% of which are singletons. The sequencing input was peripheral blood. The source of this sequence is a man aged 70 or older who had recovered from COVID-19.

The CDR3 DNA reads TGCGCCAGCAGCTTGGGAGGATCCTACAATGAGCAGTTCTTC. Its translation is CASSLGGSYNEQFF. The rearrangement links TRBV5-1 to TRBJ2-1, with unresolved D. Germline values: CDR1 SGHRS, CDR2 YFSETQ. The germline V and J ends were trimmed by 0 bases and 1 base, with 5 bases remaining between them. CDR3 length: 14 residues. The whole variable domain, remainder taken from reference TRBV5-1 and TRBJ2-1, is KAGVTQTPRYLIKTRGQQVTLSCSPISGHRSVSWYQQTPGQGLQFLFEYFSETQRNKGNFPGRFSGRQFSNSRSEMNVSTLELGDSALYLCASSLGGSYNEQFFGPGTRLTVL.